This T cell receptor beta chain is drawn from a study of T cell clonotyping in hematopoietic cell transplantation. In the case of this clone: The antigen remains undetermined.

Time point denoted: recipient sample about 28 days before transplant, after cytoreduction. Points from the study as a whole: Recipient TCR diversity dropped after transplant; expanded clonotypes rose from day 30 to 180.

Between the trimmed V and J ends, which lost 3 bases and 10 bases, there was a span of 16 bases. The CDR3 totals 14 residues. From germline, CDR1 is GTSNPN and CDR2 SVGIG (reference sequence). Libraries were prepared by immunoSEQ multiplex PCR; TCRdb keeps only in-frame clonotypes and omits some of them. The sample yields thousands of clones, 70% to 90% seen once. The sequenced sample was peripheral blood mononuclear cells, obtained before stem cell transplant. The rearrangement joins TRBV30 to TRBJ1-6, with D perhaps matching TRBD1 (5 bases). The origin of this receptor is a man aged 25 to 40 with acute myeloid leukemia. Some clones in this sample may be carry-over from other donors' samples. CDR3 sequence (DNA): TGTGCCTGGAGCCTCAGGGTGGGGAGCTCACCCCTCCACTTT. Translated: CAWSLRVGSSPLHF.